The clone carrying this T cell receptor (beta chain) was seen more than once but under ten times. The antigen is unknown. These data are taken from a study of CD8 T cells in ankylosing spondylitis. General study findings and limits: Made up of fewer than ten highly homologous variants, a TCR beta motif appeared characteristic of ankylosing spondylitis blood.

There are 16 residues in the CDR3. The germline gives CDR1 LNHNV, CDR2 YYDKDF (reference sequence). The V gene lost 1 base and the J gene lost 6 bases, with 16 bases spanning the gap. Using quantitative 5'-RACE with molecular barcodes, the authors made TCR beta libraries. TCRdb reprocessed the 5' RACE reads via MiXCR and lists one record per CDR3 protein. The sample has around 450,000 distinct CDR3 sequences; roughly a quarter are singletons. This TCR was recovered from a male donor with ankylosing spondylitis. The source material was blood, either unsorted or a sorted T cell fraction (not recorded which). V is TRBV15 and J is TRBJ2-1; D gene unclear. The CDR3 here is CATSRGRALSGNEQFF. The CDR3 DNA reads TGTGCCACCAGCAGAGGCCGGGCCTTAAGTGGCAATGAGCAGTTCTTC.